Following are 29 T cell receptor beta chains from one sample sequenced in a study of blood T cell repertoires in COVID-19. Data came from immunoSEQ multiplex PCR; TCRdb stores just in-frame clones and leaves some out. Of tens of thousands of clones detected, about four fifths appear once; the ten largest clones hold less than 9%. Source material: peripheral blood. The receptors were gathered from a man aged 45-60 years with active or convalescent COVID-19.

V is TRBV7-2 and J is TRBJ2-5, with 9 bases matching TRBD2. CDR3 length: 18 amino acids. Germline lookup yields CDR1 SGHTA and CDR2 FQGNSA. V dropped 2 bases and J dropped 1; count of bases not matched to a gene: 11. The CDR3 DNA reads TGTGCCAGCAGCTTATTGGGTGGAGGACTAGCGTCCCAAGAGACCCAGTACTTC. Its protein product is CASSLLGGGLASQETQYF.

The chain combines TRBV7-9 with TRBJ1-3, with D maybe TRBD1 (6 bases). The CDR3 is made up of 16 amino acids. CDR1 is SEHNR, CDR2 FQNEAQ, per germline (reference sequence). The V end was cut by 4 bases, the J end by 0 bases, with 13 bases between. The CDR3 DNA reads as TGTGCCAGCAGCTCAGTCGGACAGAGCTCTGGAAACACCATATATTTT. Translating it yields CASSSVGQSSGNTIYF.

This chain joins TRBV5-1 and TRBJ2-7; D unclear. V shed 4 bases and J shed 3 bases, with 5 bases lying between them. This CDR3 has 11 residues. From germline, CDR1 is SGHRS and CDR2 YFSETQ. CDR3 sequence reads: CASSINYEQYF. The CDR3 DNA reads as TGCGCCAGCAGCATTAACTACGAGCAGTACTTC.

V gene TRBV4-1 combines with J gene TRBJ1-5, with 9 bases lining up with TRBD1. V was clipped by 4 bases and J by 6 bases; unmatched bases: 10. The CDR3 length is 16 residues. Germline CDR1 is MGHRA and CDR2 is YSYEKL. Here the CDR3 reads CASSPSGQGYFQPQHF. The CDR3 DNA sequence: TGCGCCAGCAGCCCCTCAGGACAGGGGTATTTTCAGCCCCAGCATTTT.

This chain joins TRBV12-3 or TRBV12-4 and TRBJ2-5; D possibly corresponds to TRBD1 (6 bases). CDR3 size: 13 residues. Trimming pared 8 bases from V and 5 bases from J, leaving 15 bases between. This chain's CDR3 is CASGAWGPETQYF. CDR3 bases: TGTGCCAGCGGGGCCTGGGGGCCTGAGACCCAGTACTTC.

The sample holds a few counts of this clone. V gene TRBV7-9 combines with J gene TRBJ1-4; D unresolved. V lost 5 bases and J 5 bases, leaving 15 bases between the germline ends. Germline V gene data show CDR1 as SEHNR and CDR2 as FQNEAQ (reference sequence). The CDR3 is 15 residues long. The CDR3 protein is CASSPLGSGNEKLFF. In DNA, the CDR3 is TGTGCCAGCAGCCCCCTAGGGAGTGGGAATGAAAAACTGTTTTTT.

This clone has a handful of counts. The gene calls are TRBV4-1 and TRBJ1-6; D is undetermined. The V end was cut by 1 base, the J end by 9 bases, with 10 bases between. This CDR3 is 14 amino acids long. The germline V gene encodes CDR1 MGHRA and CDR2 YSYEKL. The CDR3 DNA sequence: TGCGCCAGCAGCCAAGCTCTCGGGGTTTCACCCCTCCACTTT. Translating it yields CASSQALGVSPLHF.

The J gene is TRBJ1-1, the V gene TRBV9; possible D gene TRBD1, 5 bases. The CDR3 sequence is 15 residues long. The germline V and J ends were trimmed by 2 bases and 1 base, with 12 bases remaining between them. The germline CDR1 and CDR2 sequences are SGDLS and YYNGEE. The CDR3 here is CASSVGGAQNTEAFF. CDR3 in DNA: TGTGCCAGCAGCGTCGGAGGGGCCCAGAACACTGAAGCTTTCTTT.

This clone has only one observation. The chain has TRBV5-1 and TRBJ2-1; 7 bases agree with TRBD1. The germline V gene encodes CDR1 SGHRS and CDR2 YFSETQ. The CDR3 covers 15 residues. After removal of 5 bases from V and 5 bases from J, the junction contained 10 bases not matched to a gene. DNA for the CDR3: TGCGCCAGCAGGGAAACCGGGACAGAAAACAATGAGCAGTTCTTC. It encodes CASRETGTENNEQFF.

The chain combines TRBV29-1 with TRBJ2-3; D gene uncertain. The ends were cut back, 4 bases at V and 4 bases at J, with 18 bases in the middle. The germline V gene encodes CDR1 SQVTM and CDR2 ANQGSEA. This CDR3 contains 15 residues. DNA for the CDR3: TGCAGCGTTGGTGGAGTACAAAGTTCGGCAGATACGCAGTATTTT. Translation: CSVGGVQSSADTQYF.

This chain uses TRBV4-1 with TRBJ1-6; D not resolved. The V end was cut by 0 bases, the J end by 0 bases, with 9 bases between. The CDR3 covers 17 residues. Germline CDR1 reads MGHRA; CDR2 reads YSYEKL. CDR3 sequence (DNA): TGCGCCAGCAGCCAAGAAGTTTCCAGCTCCTATAATTCACCCCTCCACTTT. The encoded protein is CASSQEVSSSYNSPLHF.

This clone has only a few counts. V usage is TRBV10-3 and J usage is TRBJ2-5; TRBD2 aligns across 9 bases. Germline CDR1 is ENHRY and CDR2 is SYGVKD. J lost 4 bases, V lost 2 bases, and 8 bases had no gene match. The CDR3 is 16 amino acids. The CDR3: CAISETSGPGGETQYF. The CDR3 coding sequence is TGTGCCATCAGTGAGACTAGCGGGCCGGGGGGAGAGACCCAGTACTTC.

The CDR3 DNA reads as TGTGCCAGCAGTTTCGGTTCTGGGGCCAACGTCCTGACTTTC. This codes for CASSFGSGANVLTF. The J gene is TRBJ2-6, the V gene TRBV28; D unclear. Trimming stripped 3 bases from V and 1 base from J, with 4 bases between. Germline loops: CDR1 MDHEN, CDR2 SYDVKM. CDR3 length: 14 residues.

This clone was seen just once. The chain has TRBV30 and TRBJ1-4, with D uncertain. The CDR3 covers 13 residues. CDR1 and CDR2 from the germline V gene are GTSNPN and SVGIG (reference sequence). Trimming took 4 bases from V and 5 from J, leaving 11 bases between them. The CDR3 is CAWTIPENEKLFF. CDR3 coding DNA: TGTGCCTGGACGATTCCAGAAAATGAAAAACTGTTTTTT. Based on the CDR3 plus reference TRBV30 and TRBJ1-4, the full variable domain is SQTIHQWPATLVQPVGSPLSLECTVEGTSNPNLYWYRQAAGRGLQLLFYSVGIGQISSEVPQNLSASRPQDRQFILSSKKLLLSDSGFYLCAWTIPENEKLFFGSGTQLSVL.

The J gene is TRBJ2-1, the V gene TRBV7-2, with 15 bases identical to TRBD2. This CDR3 is 18 amino acids long. V gave up 5 bases and J gave up 4 bases; unmatched junction bases: 9. Germline V gives CDR1 SGHTA, CDR2 FQGNSA. CDR3 loop: CASSGPGLAGGKYNEQFF. The CDR3 DNA follows: TGTGCCAGCAGCGGTCCGGGACTAGCGGGGGGAAAGTACAATGAGCAGTTCTTC.

The chain uses TRBV7-2 and TRBJ2-5, with D perhaps matching TRBD2 (5 bases). The length of the CDR3 is 17 residues. Trimming pared 5 bases from V and 5 bases from J, leaving 24 bases between. CDR1 SGHTA and CDR2 FQGNSA come from the germline V gene. CDR3 bases: TGTGCCAGCAGCGCAAAACGCCGGGATCCCGAAGTGGAGACCCAGTACTTC. It specifies CASSAKRRDPEVETQYF.

This chain uses TRBV13 with TRBJ2-3; TRBD2 matches 7 bases. V was clipped by 5 bases and J by 5 bases; unmatched bases: 1. This CDR3 spans 12 amino acids. CDR1 and CDR2 from the germline V gene are PRHDT and FYEKMQ (reference sequence). Here the CDR3 DNA reads TGTGCCAGCAGCGTAGCGGGAGATACGCAGTATTTT. It specifies CASSVAGDTQYF.

This rearrangement joins TRBV10-2 to TRBJ1-2, with 12 bases identical to TRBD1. V lost 6 bases to trimming and J lost 4 bases; unmatched junction nucleotides: 6. This CDR3 is built from 15 residues. Germline lookup yields CDR1 WSHSY and CDR2 SAAADI. The CDR3: CASSPGQGASYGYTF. CDR3 sequence (DNA): TGCGCCAGCAGCCCGGGACAGGGGGCGAGCTATGGCTACACCTTC.

This sequence joins TRBV10-1 and TRBJ1-5, with D unresolved. V shed 3 bases and J shed 6 bases, with 6 bases lying between them. Germline CDR1 is WNHNN and CDR2 is SYGVQD (reference sequence). This CDR3 has 12 residues. CDR3 coding DNA: TGCGCCAGCAGTGAAGGCGGTCAGCCCCAGCATTTT. It codes for CASSEGGQPQHF.

This sequence joins TRBV23-1 and TRBJ2-4; D is perhaps TRBD1 (7 bases). TRBV23-1 is flagged as an ORF with uncertain function. V was cut by 7 bases and J by 2 bases, with 21 bases left in between. The length of the CDR3 is 17 residues. The CDR3, as DNA: TGCGCCAGCACCCAGGGGGGTGGGGCTCTAACCAAAAACATTCAGTACTTC. This translates into CASTQGGGALTKNIQYF.

Here the CDR3 reads CATSPPSGGAGEQFF. In DNA, the CDR3 is TGTGCCACCAGTCCCCCTAGCGGGGGGGCGGGTGAGCAGTTCTTC. The chain links TRBV24-1 to TRBJ2-1; 12 bases map to TRBD2. V shed 6 bases, J shed 9 bases, and the junction held 8 bases outside the gene matches. The V gene's germline CDR1 is KGHDR and CDR2 SFDVKD. The CDR3 is 15 amino acids.

This clone was seen a single time. The chain carries TRBV5-1 and TRBJ2-6; 8 nucleotides match TRBD1. Germline lookup yields CDR1 SGHRS and CDR2 YFSETQ. The CDR3 totals 18 residues. V lost 2 bases, J lost 6 bases, and 13 bases stayed unmatched. The CDR3 DNA reads TGCGCCAGCAGCTTCTTAGGACAGGGAGCCCTTGTGGCCAACGTCCTGACTTTC. Its translation: CASSFLGQGALVANVLTF.

The chain is built from TRBV27 and TRBJ2-3; D not certain. This CDR3 has 15 amino acids. The germline V and J ends were trimmed by 5 bases and 1 base, with 13 bases remaining between them. Germline values: CDR1 MNHEY, CDR2 SMNVEV (reference sequence). CDR3 DNA sequence: TGTGCCAGCAGTCCTCGCACCCCAGGCACAGATACGCAGTATTTT. Protein: CASSPRTPGTDTQYF.

CDR3 protein: CASSYSVGVEKYF. The CDR3 DNA reads as TGTGCCAGCAGTTACAGTGTCGGAGTTGAGAAGTATTTT. This chain uses TRBV6-5 with TRBJ2-3, with unresolved D. Germline V gene sequence: CDR1 MNHEY, CDR2 SVGAGI. CDR3 length: 13 residues. The germline V and J ends were trimmed by 2 bases and 13 bases, with 16 bases remaining between them.

The chain employs TRBV29-1 and TRBJ2-1, with 13 bases aligning to TRBD2. There are 14 residues in the CDR3. After removal of 2 bases from V and 7 bases from J, the junction contained 2 bases not matched to a gene. Germline V CDR1 and CDR2: SQVTM, ANQGSEA. The CDR3 DNA sequence: TGCAGCGTTGAAAGACTAGCGGGGGGTAATGAGCAGTTCTTC. Its translation: CSVERLAGGNEQFF.

The chain links TRBV19 to TRBJ1-4; maybe TRBD1 (6 bases). CDR3 size: 14 residues. Germline V gene data show CDR1 as LNHDA and CDR2 as SQIVND (reference sequence). V was shortened by 5 bases and J by 6 bases, with 13 bases between the two germline ends. CDR3 amino acids: CASSARTADEKLFF. The CDR3 nucleotides are TGTGCCAGTAGTGCCCGGACAGCAGATGAAAAACTGTTTTTT.

V and J are TRBV9 and TRBJ2-1, with D possibly TRBD2 on 5 matching bases. The CDR3 spans 16 residues. Trimming removed 4 bases from V and 0 bases from J, with 14 bases in between. Germline-derived CDR1 and CDR2 are SGDLS and YYNGEE. CDR3 bases: TGTGCCAGCAGCCTAGTAGGAGGCGGCTCCTACAATGAGCAGTTCTTC. Its protein is CASSLVGGGSYNEQFF.

This clone was seen a single time. The V gene is TRBV6-5, the J gene TRBJ1-2; 8 bases agree with TRBD1. From germline, CDR1 is MNHEY and CDR2 SVGAGI. The CDR3 runs to 15 residues. J gave up 6 bases and V 7 bases, and 13 bases lay outside the gene matches. Here the CDR3 DNA reads TGTGCCAGCACCCCGTTCGGACAGGGTAAAGATGGCTACACCTTC. Its protein is CASTPFGQGKDGYTF.

This clone is a singleton in its sample. This chain joins TRBV4-3 and TRBJ1-1; TRBD1 might be the D (6 bases). The CDR3 sequence is 13 residues long. V lost 4 bases and J lost 9, with 15 bases in between. CDR1 is LGHNA and CDR2 is YSLEER in the germline V gene. The CDR3 is CASSPPTGGQAFF. The CDR3 coding sequence is TGCGCCAGCAGCCCCCCAACGGGGGGGCAAGCTTTCTTT.